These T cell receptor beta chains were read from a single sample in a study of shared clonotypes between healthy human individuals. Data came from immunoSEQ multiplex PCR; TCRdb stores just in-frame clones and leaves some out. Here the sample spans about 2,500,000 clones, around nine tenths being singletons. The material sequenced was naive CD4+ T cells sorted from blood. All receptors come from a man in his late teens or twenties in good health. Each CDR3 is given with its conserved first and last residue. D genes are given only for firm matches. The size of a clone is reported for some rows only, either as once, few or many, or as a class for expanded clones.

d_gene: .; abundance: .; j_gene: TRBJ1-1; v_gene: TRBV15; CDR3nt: TGTGCCACCAGCAGACCCGGGGTCAACACTGAAGCTTTCTTT; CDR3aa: CATSRPGVNTEAFF
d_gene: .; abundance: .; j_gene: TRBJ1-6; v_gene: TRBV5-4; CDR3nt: TGTGCCAGCAGCGATACTCGGGGTTTTCGTTCACCCCTCCACTTT; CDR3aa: CASSDTRGFRSPLHF
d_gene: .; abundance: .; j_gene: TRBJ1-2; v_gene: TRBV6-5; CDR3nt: TGTGCCAGCAGTAGGGGCAGATCAAACTATGGCTACACCTTC; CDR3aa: CASSRGRSNYGYTF
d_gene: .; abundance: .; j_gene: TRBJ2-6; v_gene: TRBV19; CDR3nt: TGTGCCAGTAGTATAGCGGCCGGGGCCAACGTCCTGACTTTC; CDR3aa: CASSIAAGANVLTF
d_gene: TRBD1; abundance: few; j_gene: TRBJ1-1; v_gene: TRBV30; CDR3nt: TGTGCCTGGAGTAGGACAGGGATGAACACTGAAGCTTTCTTT; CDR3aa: CAWSRTGMNTEAFF
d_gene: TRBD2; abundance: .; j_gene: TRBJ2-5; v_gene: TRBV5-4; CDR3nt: TGTGCCAGCAGCTTGACTAGCGGGACGGTGGAGACCCAGTACTTC; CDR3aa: CASSLTSGTVETQYF
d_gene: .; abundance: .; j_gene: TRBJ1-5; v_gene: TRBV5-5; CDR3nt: TGTGCCAGCAGCTTGGGATGGAACAATCAGCCCCAGCATTTT; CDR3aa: CASSLGWNNQPQHF
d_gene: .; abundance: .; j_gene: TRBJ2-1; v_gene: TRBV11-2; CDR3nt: TGTGCCAGCAGCCAGGGGGAGGGCGATGAGCAGTTCTTC; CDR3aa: CASSQGEGDEQFF
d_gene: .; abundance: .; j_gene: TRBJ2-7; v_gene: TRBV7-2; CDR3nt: TGTGCCAGCAGCTTGACCTGGGTGTCCTCCTACGAGCAGTACTTC; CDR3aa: CASSLTWVSSYEQYF
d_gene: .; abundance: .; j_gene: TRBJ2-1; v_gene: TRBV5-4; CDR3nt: TGTGCCAGCAGCTTGGGGGGCCAGGCCCACAATGAGCAGTTCTTC; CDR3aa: CASSLGGQAHNEQFF
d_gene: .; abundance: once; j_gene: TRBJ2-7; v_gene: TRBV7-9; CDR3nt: TGTGCCAGCAGCTCGGTCAGTAGCTCCTACGAGCAGTACTTC; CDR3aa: CASSSVSSSYEQYF